A single T cell receptor beta chain is shown here with its context. Its target is not known. This specimen comes from a study of blood T cells in healthy people across ages. Study conclusions and caveats: Higher diversity and more naive CD4+ cells were features of long-lived donors, compared to aged donors.

The second PCR ran about 6 to 12 cycles with a sample-barcoded 5' primer and J-beta primers. In TCRdb, the 5' RACE reads were re-called with MiXCR into one record per CDR3 protein. Seen here are some 780,000 distinct CDR3 sequences, roughly three fifths observed once, and the top ten hold roughly 25%. The donors, aged roughly 6 to 100, were healthy Caucasians from Russia. The germline V gene encodes CDR1 DFQATT and CDR2 SNEGSKA (reference sequence). The ends were cut back, 1 base at V and 10 bases at J, with 13 bases in the middle. The CDR3 runs to 12 residues. This receptor was taken from a man aged 35 to 55 in good health. This chain joins TRBV20-1 and TRBJ1-2, with a weak D call TRBD1 (5 bases). Sequenced material: blood. The DNA for the CDR3 is TGCAGTGCTAGAGTGACAGTCAGAGCCTACACCTTC. Protein product: CSARVTVRAYTF.